Below are 23 T cell receptor beta chains sequenced from a single sample in a study of blood T cells in healthy people across ages. A second PCR, run for about 7 to 11 cycles, used a sample-barcoded 5' primer plus a J-beta primer mix. One entry per CDR3 protein results from TCRdb running MiXCR on the 5' RACE reads. The data hold roughly 1,500,000 distinct CDR3 sequences, with 42% observed a single time. Sequencing was performed on blood. These receptors all stem from a woman younger than 35 in good health.

V is TRBV29-1 and J is TRBJ1-2; D unclear. Germline CDR1 SQVTM, CDR2 ANQGSEA. V lost 3 bases and J 3 bases, leaving 8 bases between the germline ends. The CDR3 is 12 amino acids. CDR3 nucleotides: TGCAGCGTTGATAGGTTGGACTATGGCTACACCTTC. Its translation is CSVDRLDYGYTF.

This clonotype was detected ten times or more. The chain uses TRBV7-9 and TRBJ2-5; 10 bases line up with TRBD1. The end of the DNA aligns better with TRBJ2-7, so the J call may be wrong. This CDR3 has 13 residues. CDR1 is SEHNR, CDR2 FQNEAQ, per germline (reference sequence). The CDR3, as DNA: TGTGCCAGCAGCTTAGGGACAGGGGGCGAGCAGTACTTC. Protein sequence: CASSLGTGGEQYF.

V usage is TRBV12-3 or TRBV12-4 and J usage is TRBJ2-5; 8 bases align to TRBD1. J was trimmed by 1 base and V by 2 bases; bases with no gene match: 6. This CDR3 is 16 amino acids long. The CDR3 spells CASSLFQGAIQETQYF. The CDR3 DNA is TGTGCCAGCAGTTTATTTCAGGGGGCCATCCAAGAGACCCAGTACTTC.

This clonotype was found many times. V and J are TRBV12-3 or TRBV12-4 and TRBJ2-1, with D perhaps matching TRBD2 (6 bases). The J call may be incorrect, as the DNA end agrees better with TRBJ2-7. CDR3 size: 16 residues. This chain's CDR3 is CASSVVGSPSYNEQYF. DNA of the CDR3: TGTGCCAGCAGCGTAGTCGGGAGTCCCTCCTACAATGAGCAGTACTTC.

The rearrangement joins TRBV7-9 to TRBJ2-7; TRBD2 matches 10 bases. Looked up from germline, CDR1 is SEHNR and CDR2 is FQNEAQ (reference sequence). CDR3 length: 13 amino acids. The V and J ends lost 8 bases and 3 bases, in that order; junction bases with no gene match: 4. In DNA form, the CDR3 reads TGTGCCAGCGGGACTAGCGACATCTACGAGCAGTACTTC. It yields the protein CASGTSDIYEQYF.

This sequence joins TRBV3-1 and TRBJ2-3; D not certain. V lost 3 bases and J 4 bases, leaving 11 bases between the germline ends. Germline V gene data show CDR1 as LGHDT and CDR2 as YNNKEL (reference sequence). The CDR3 spans 14 residues. The CDR3, as DNA: TGTGCCAGCAGCCAGGTTTCGGGTGCAGATACGCAGTATTTT. The encoded protein is CASSQVSGADTQYF.

This chain uses TRBV28 with TRBJ2-7, with 10 bases lining up with TRBD1. CDR3 length equals 15 residues. The ends lost 5 bases at V and 5 bases at J; junction bases unmatched: 9. Germline CDR1 MDHEN, CDR2 SYDVKM. CDR3 nucleotides: TGTGCCAGCAGTCTTGACAGGGGGCTTTCAGACGAGCAGTACTTC. This gives the protein CASSLDRGLSDEQYF.

This clonotype was seen just once. This sequence joins TRBV20-1 and TRBJ2-7; D is possibly TRBD2 (6 bases). This CDR3 contains 13 residues. V was shortened by 6 bases and J by 1 base, with 13 bases between the two germline ends. Germline values: CDR1 DFQATT, CDR2 SNEGSKA (reference sequence). CDR3 in amino acids: CSAPSGTSYEQYF. CDR3 DNA: TGCAGTGCCCCCTCCGGGACTTCCTACGAGCAGTACTTC.

The gene calls are TRBV12-3 or TRBV12-4 and TRBJ2-3; 16 bases align to TRBD2. V was pared by 5 bases and J by 6 bases, with 8 bases of the junction left unmatched. The CDR3 covers 17 residues. CDR3 nucleotides: TGTGCCAGCAGTAACCTGGGACTAGCGGGAGGGAGGGATACGCAGTATTTT. Its protein product is CASSNLGLAGGRDTQYF.

The V and J genes are TRBV5-1 and TRBJ2-1, with 10 positions matching TRBD2. The CDR3 totals 15 residues. Germline V gives CDR1 SGHRS, CDR2 YFSETQ. Germline trimming cut 2 bases from V and 7 bases from J; bases unmatched to any gene: 6. CDR3: CASSFSGRGVNEQFF. The CDR3 DNA reads as TGCGCCAGCAGCTTCAGCGGGAGGGGTGTTAATGAGCAGTTCTTC. Complete variable domain (other parts from reference TRBV5-1 and TRBJ2-1): KAGVTQTPRYLIKTRGQQVTLSCSPISGHRSVSWYQQTPGQGLQFLFEYFSETQRNKGNFPGRFSGRQFSNSRSEMNVSTLELGDSALYLCASSFSGRGVNEQFFGPGTRLTVL.

The chain employs TRBV12-3 or TRBV12-4 and TRBJ2-3, with 9 bases identical to TRBD2. The CDR3 spans 14 residues. The V and J ends lost 3 bases and 9 bases, in that order; junction bases with no gene match: 7. CDR3 bases: TGTGCCAGCAGTTTTGGGGGTAGCGGGGGAACGCAGTATTTT. Its translation: CASSFGGSGGTQYF.

V is TRBV3-1 and J is TRBJ2-6, with 14 bases that match TRBD2. Unmatched junction bases numbered 2, after V lost 1 base and J lost 0 bases. The CDR3 covers 19 residues. Germline CDR1 LGHDT, CDR2 YNNKEL (reference sequence). CDR3 amino acids: CASSQGGTSGSSGANVLTF. In nucleotides, the CDR3 is TGTGCCAGCAGCCAAGGCGGGACTAGCGGGAGCTCTGGGGCCAACGTCCTGACTTTC.

The chain carries TRBV12-3 or TRBV12-4 and TRBJ2-4; the match to TRBD2 covers 9 bases. The CDR3 sequence is 18 residues long. Unmatched junction bases numbered 15, after V lost 5 bases and J lost 4 bases. The DNA for the CDR3 is TGTGCCAGCAGTCAGGGGACTAGCCTCACGAATTATAAAAACATTCAGTACTTC. Protein: CASSQGTSLTNYKNIQYF.

The V and J genes are TRBV7-9 and TRBJ2-5; D not certain. Germline CDR1 is SEHNR and CDR2 is FQNEAQ (reference sequence). Trimming stripped 1 base from V and 2 bases from J, with 14 bases between. There are 16 residues in the CDR3. The CDR3 here is CASSLEFRAAQETQYF. Here the CDR3 DNA reads TGTGCCAGCAGCTTAGAATTCCGGGCCGCGCAAGAGACCCAGTACTTC.

The chain is built from TRBV2 and TRBJ1-2, with D possibly TRBD1 on 6 matching bases. Germline CDR1 SNHLY, CDR2 FYNNEI. Trimming cost V 3 bases and J 1 base, with 18 bases left between them. The CDR3 is made up of 17 amino acids. For the CDR3, the DNA is TGTGCCAGCAGTGACACGACAGGAGATATAATTAACTATGGCTACACCTTC. Translation gives CASSDTTGDIINYGYTF.

This chain links TRBV13 with TRBJ2-5; D remains unclear. V shed 5 bases and J shed 1 base, with 8 bases lying between them. Germline CDR1 PRHDT, CDR2 FYEKMQ (reference sequence). The CDR3 has 13 amino acids. The CDR3 coding sequence is TGTGCCAGCAGCCGACACCGCCAAGAGACCCAGTACTTC. Its translation: CASSRHRQETQYF.

Note on this clonotype: The junction departs from germline at one end; a sequencing error may be responsible. V usage is TRBV20-1 and J usage is TRBJ2-3; the D gene could be TRBD1 or TRBD2 (6 bases each). The germline V gene has CDR1 DFQATT and CDR2 SNEGSKA (reference sequence). The CDR3 extends over 16 amino acids. CDR3 sequence (DNA): TGCAGTGCTAGAGATACGGGGGCTTTTAGCACAGATACGCGGTATTTT. Its protein is CSARDTGAFSTDTRYF.

Points on this clonotype: A junction end diverges from the germline sequence, so it may reflect a read error. The chain employs TRBV20-1 and TRBJ1-4, with TRBD1 identical over 7 bases. The CDR3 sequence is 14 residues long. Germline CDR1 DFQATT, CDR2 SNEGSKA (reference sequence). The CDR3 DNA reads as TGCAGTGCAAGAGAGGGGGCGCAGGGTGAAAAACTGTTTTTT. Translated: CSAREGAQGEKLFF.

This clonotype was seen ten or more times. V is TRBV11-2 and J is TRBJ2-5, with D perhaps given as TRBD1 or TRBD2 (6 bases each). This CDR3 has 16 residues. Per the germline V gene, CDR1 is SGHAT and CDR2 is FQNNGV. Trimming took off 1 base at V and 4 bases at J, with 16 bases between the two ends. The CDR3 protein is CASSLVAGGGGETQYF. CDR3 nucleotide sequence: TGTGCCAGCAGCTTAGTTGCAGGAGGAGGGGGAGAGACCCAGTACTTC. Drawing the rest from reference TRBV11-2 and TRBJ2-5, the complete variable domain is EAGVAQSPRYKIIEKRQSVAFWCNPISGHATLYWYQQILGQGPKLLIQFQNNGVVDDSQLPKDRFSAERLKGVDSTLKIQPAKLEDSAVYLCASSLVAGGGGETQYFGPGTRLLVL.

The chain couples TRBV10-3 to TRBJ2-7; 7 bases agree with TRBD1. Per germline, CDR1 ENHRY and CDR2 SYGVKD. CDR3 length equals 13 residues. V gave up 11 bases and J gave up 4 bases; unmatched junction bases: 11. The CDR3 loop reads CASPAGDSYEQYF. The CDR3, as DNA: TGTGCCTCTCCTGCCGGGGACAGTTACGAGCAGTACTTC.

This clonotype was found a few times. The chain couples TRBV28 to TRBJ2-1; D ambiguous. V was shortened by 8 bases and J by 10 bases, with 12 bases between the two germline ends. Per germline, CDR1 MDHEN and CDR2 SYDVKM. This CDR3 region has 11 residues. CDR3 amino acids: CASATTYEQFF. As DNA, the CDR3 is TGTGCCAGCGCCACTACCTACGAGCAGTTCTTC.

The chain links TRBV12-3 or TRBV12-4 to TRBJ1-1, with D unresolved. The CDR3 loop spans 14 amino acids. Trimming stripped 5 bases from V and 1 base from J, with 11 bases between. CDR3 protein: CASSHPSANTEAFF. The CDR3 bases are TGTGCCAGCAGTCACCCCTCAGCGAACACTGAAGCTTTCTTT.

In its sample, this clonotype was seen a few times. The V and J genes are TRBV20-1 and TRBJ2-1; 9 bases agree with TRBD2. In germline, CDR1 is DFQATT, CDR2 SNEGSKA (reference sequence). The length of the CDR3 is 14 residues. V was pared by 1 base and J by 8 bases, with 6 bases of the junction left unmatched. The CDR3 nucleotides read TGCAGTGCTAGAGGGCTAGCGGGAACATATGAGCAGTTCTTC. The encoded protein is CSARGLAGTYEQFF.